These 13 T cell receptor beta chains share one sample of origin, sequenced in a study of long-term antiretroviral therapy in people with HIV. At the survey level, the v3.0 immunoSEQ assay was run. Libraries were prepared by immunoSEQ multiplex PCR; TCRdb keeps only in-frame clonotypes and omits some of them. The sample includes 25,000 to 35,000 clones, roughly nine tenths seen only once; the top ten take about 3.9%. The sample here was unsorted PBMCs, taken 3.1 years after starting antiretroviral therapy. The receptors here all came from a man younger than 35 with HIV.

This clone was detected only once. V usage is TRBV12-5 and J usage is TRBJ2-1; D gene uncertain. Germline V gives CDR1 LGHNT, CDR2 FRNRAP. CDR3 length: 13 amino acids. V dropped 4 bases and J dropped 3 bases, with 7 bases sitting between them. The CDR3 bases are TGTGCTAGTGGTTCCTCACTCTACAATGAGCAGTTCTTC. This translates into CASGSSLYNEQFF.

The sample holds one count of this clone. The V gene is TRBV29-1, the J gene TRBJ2-5; 7 bases fit TRBD1. The germline CDR1 and CDR2 sequences are SQVTM and ANQGSEA. This CDR3 has 12 residues. Trimming removed 6 bases from V and 1 base from J; junction bases left unmatched: 2. CDR3 in DNA: TGCAGCGTGACAGGGAGCCAAGAGACCCAGTACTTC. Translating it yields CSVTGSQETQYF.

V and J are TRBV4-2 and TRBJ2-5; D is undetermined. Looked up from germline, CDR1 is LGHNA and CDR2 is YNFKEQ. V was trimmed by 1 base and J by 2 bases, leaving 11 bases between them. The length of the CDR3 is 15 residues. The CDR3 region is CASSQVRALQETQYF. CDR3 sequence (DNA): TGTGCCAGCAGCCAAGTGCGAGCGCTACAAGAGACCCAGTACTTC.

V and J are TRBV4-1 and TRBJ2-2; D is unresolved. The CDR3 sequence is 13 residues long. The V end lost 4 bases, the J end lost 8 bases, and 11 bases lay between the germline ends. Germline loops: CDR1 MGHRA, CDR2 YSYEKL. The CDR3 loop reads CASSLGAVGELFF. DNA for the CDR3: TGCGCCAGCAGCCTCGGAGCTGTTGGGGAGCTGTTTTTT.

This chain connects TRBV9 to TRBJ2-2, with unresolved D. Germline assignment: CDR1 SGDLS and CDR2 YYNGEE. The CDR3 runs to 14 residues. The V end was cut by 4 bases, the J end by 6 bases, with 13 bases between. CDR3 amino acids: CASSPRAPPGELFF. The CDR3, as DNA: TGTGCCAGCAGCCCCAGAGCACCCCCCGGGGAGCTGTTTTTT.

V is TRBV4-1 and J is TRBJ1-4, with 7 bases that match TRBD1. J was trimmed by 8 bases and V by 4 bases; bases with no gene match: 7. The length of the CDR3 is 14 residues. Germline loops: CDR1 MGHRA, CDR2 YSYEKL. The CDR3 here is CASSPTGEGEKLFF. CDR3 DNA sequence: TGCGCCAGCAGCCCCACAGGGGAAGGCGAAAAACTGTTTTTT.

The CDR3 region is CASGRQGNTEAFF. The DNA of the CDR3 is TGTGCCAGCGGAAGACAGGGTAACACTGAAGCTTTCTTT. The V gene is TRBV7-9, the J gene TRBJ1-1, with TRBD1 matching 7 bases. This CDR3 has 13 amino acids. V lost 8 bases to trimming and J lost 2 bases; unmatched junction nucleotides: 5. Germline CDR1 and CDR2: SEHNR and FQNEAQ (reference sequence).

The genes are TRBV2 and TRBJ1-2; 9 bases are a match to TRBD1. The CDR3 is made up of 15 amino acids. The V gene end was trimmed by 2 bases and the J gene end by 5 bases; junction bases not matched to a gene: 6. Germline CDR1 SNHLY, CDR2 FYNNEI. CDR3 residues: CASSESPGTGYGYTF. The CDR3, as DNA: TGTGCCAGCAGTGAAAGTCCCGGGACAGGGTATGGCTACACCTTC.

The chain carries TRBV9 and TRBJ2-3; D uncertain. The CDR3 consists of 13 residues. Trimming pared 4 bases from V and 7 bases from J, leaving 13 bases between. From germline, CDR1 is SGDLS and CDR2 YYNGEE. The CDR3 DNA follows: TGTGCCAGCAGCCCCTCCGTTTTCCATACGCAGTATTTT. Its translation is CASSPSVFHTQYF.

The chain carries TRBV29-1 and TRBJ1-1; D possibly corresponds to TRBD1 (5 bases). Trimming removed 4 bases at V and 3 bases at J, with 15 bases between. The germline V gene has CDR1 SQVTM and CDR2 ANQGSEA. The CDR3 extends over 14 amino acids. DNA of the CDR3: TGCAGCGTTGTAATACAGGCCCCTCACACTGAAGCTTTCTTT. It codes for CSVVIQAPHTEAFF.

The chain has TRBV10-3 and TRBJ2-7; TRBD2 matches at 11 bases. The germline V gene encodes CDR1 ENHRY and CDR2 SYGVKD. Trimming removed 4 bases from V and 6 bases from J; junction bases left unmatched: 8. The CDR3 covers 15 residues. CDR3 amino acids: CAISGLLAGEGEQYF. CDR3 nucleotide sequence: TGTGCCATCAGTGGACTACTAGCGGGAGAGGGCGAGCAGTACTTC.

The rearrangement links TRBV4-3 to TRBJ1-1; no definite D call. V shed 0 bases and J shed 0 bases, with 8 bases lying between them. This CDR3 is built from 15 residues. Germline CDR1 is LGHNA and CDR2 is YSLEER. CDR3 DNA: TGCGCCAGCAGCCAAGAGAGGGAATTGAACACTGAAGCTTTCTTT. Its protein product is CASSQERELNTEAFF.

V is TRBV28 and J is TRBJ2-3; D gene ambiguous. CDR1 and CDR2 (germline): MDHEN, SYDVKM. Trimming took off 2 bases at V and 4 bases at J, with 4 bases between the two ends. The CDR3 extends over 12 amino acids. The CDR3 region is CASSLVPDTQYF. The CDR3 DNA is TGTGCCAGCAGTTTAGTCCCAGATACGCAGTATTTT.